These T cell receptor beta chains were read from a single sample in a study of blood T cell repertoires in COVID-19. Clones were read by immunoSEQ multiplex PCR, and TCRdb kept only the in-frame ones, dropping some. The sample carries around 130,000 clones, under 90% recorded once. Source material: peripheral blood. Receptors were obtained from a woman aged 55-70 years with acute or convalescent COVID-19. Both conserved end residues are part of each CDR3. The order of the fields is clone size, J gene, V gene, D gene, CDR3 protein, CDR3 DNA. The D gene is left open where the match is weak. Clone size is given for some rows only: seen once, a few or many times, or a class if the clone is expanded.

abundance: -
j_gene: TRBJ1-5
v_gene: TRBV27
d_gene: -
CDR3aa: CASSGSPVGNQPQHF
CDR3nt: TGTGCCAGCAGTGGGAGCCCTGTAGGCAATCAGCCCCAGCATTTT

abundance: -
j_gene: TRBJ1-2
v_gene: TRBV7-9
d_gene: -
CDR3aa: CASSLDGAYGVGYTF
CDR3nt: TGTGCCAGCAGCTTAGATGGCGCCTACGGGGTAGGCTACACCTTC

abundance: -
j_gene: TRBJ1-5
v_gene: TRBV6-1
d_gene: -
CDR3aa: CASSEWGTGGQPQHF
CDR3nt: TGTGCCAGCAGTGAATGGGGGACGGGGGGTCAGCCCCAGCATTTT

abundance: -
j_gene: TRBJ2-2
v_gene: TRBV7-8
d_gene: TRBD2
CDR3aa: CASSLVRRGGFFGELFF
CDR3nt: TGTGCCAGCAGCTTAGTACGGCGGGGGGGCTTTTTCGGGGAGCTGTTTTTT

abundance: -
j_gene: TRBJ1-6
v_gene: TRBV19
d_gene: -
CDR3aa: CASALGSSYNSPLHF
CDR3nt: TGTGCCAGTGCCCTTGGGAGCTCCTATAATTCACCCCTCCACTTT

abundance: -
j_gene: TRBJ1-5
v_gene: TRBV5-5
d_gene: TRBD1
CDR3aa: CASSLGRGSNQPQHF
CDR3nt: TGTGCCAGCAGCTTGGGCAGGGGGAGCAATCAGCCCCAGCATTTT

abundance: -
j_gene: TRBJ2-2
v_gene: TRBV6-6
d_gene: -
CDR3aa: CASSYGGSNTGELFF
CDR3nt: TGTGCCAGCAGTTACGGGGGGTCGAACACCGGGGAGCTGTTTTTT

abundance: -
j_gene: TRBJ2-5
v_gene: TRBV6-5
d_gene: -
CDR3aa: CASSSGGVETQYF
CDR3nt: TGTGCCAGCAGTTCAGGAGGAGTAGAGACCCAGTACTTC

abundance: -
j_gene: TRBJ2-3
v_gene: TRBV18
d_gene: -
CDR3aa: CASSPREAADTQYF
CDR3nt: TGTGCCAGCTCACCTAGGGAGGCGGCAGATACGCAGTATTTT

abundance: once
j_gene: TRBJ2-3
v_gene: TRBV5-1
d_gene: TRBD2
CDR3aa: CASLAGKSTDTQYF
CDR3nt: TGCGCCAGTCTAGCGGGGAAAAGCACAGATACGCAGTATTTT

abundance: few
j_gene: TRBJ1-2
v_gene: TRBV12-3/TRBV12-4
d_gene: -
CDR3aa: CASSFAGANGYTF
CDR3nt: TGTGCCAGCAGTTTCGCGGGGGCCAATGGCTACACCTTC